The clone carrying this T cell receptor (beta chain) was observed once. Its target is unknown. TCRdb passed the 5' RACE reads through MiXCR, listing each CDR3 protein once. The table has fewer than 250,000 distinct CDR3 sequences, around 27% seen once. This specimen comes from a study of T-cell memory formation after mild COVID-19. Study observations and caveats: Mainly CM and EM harbored the contracting CD4+ clones; mainly EMRA harbored the CD8+ ones.

CDR1 and CDR2 from the germline V gene are LGHDT and YNNKEL (reference sequence). CDR3 length: 14 amino acids. Trimming stripped 4 bases from V and 0 bases from J, with 7 bases between. The sequencing sample was made of PBMCs or a T cell subset sorted from them (not recorded which). This sequence originates from an adult woman who had mild COVID-19 (a few samples of this study predate the infection). Cell type and time point are not known. The chain joins TRBV3-1 to TRBJ2-1; tentatively, D is TRBD1 or TRBD2 (5 bases each). CDR3 in DNA: TGTGCCAGCAGCCCGGGACGCTCCTACAATGAGCAGTTCTTC. Its protein product is CASSPGRSYNEQFF.